These 10 T cell receptor beta chains were all obtained from the same sample, sequenced in a study of T cells in Graves' hyperthyroidism and ophthalmopathy (dated by TCRdb to between 2019 and 2020). The method was multiplex PCR. Data came from an Illumina HiSeq 2000. TCR beta CDR3 regions were amplified from RNA transcripts. A first-round RT-PCR of the TCR CDR3 used the HTBI primer set with the Qiagen OneStep RT-PCR kit. In TCRdb, the public reads were trimmed at Q25 with fastp and aligned with MiXCR, with productive beta chains retained. Every CDR3 protein is listed once, alongside the most common genes and DNA of its rows. The sample contains about 640,000 distinct CDR3 sequences, under 25% of them found a single time. The ten most abundant clones make up over 30% of the sample. What was sequenced was blood. These receptors were collected from a man aged 25 to 40 with Graves' ophthalmopathy.

The chain recombines TRBV4-3 with TRBJ1-1, with unresolved D. The CDR3 has 17 amino acids. V shed 1 base and J shed 0 bases, with 15 bases lying between them. In germline, CDR1 is LGHNA, CDR2 YSLEER. This CDR3 is CASSQAAQADLNTEAFF. The CDR3 nucleotides read TGCGCCAGCAGCCAAGCCGCCCAGGCCGATCTGAACACTGAAGCTTTCTTT.

This clonotype was seen a handful of times. J is TRBJ2-7 and V is TRBV20-1; possible D gene TRBD2, 6 bases. This CDR3 is 15 amino acids long. Germline V gene data show CDR1 as DFQATT and CDR2 as SNEGSKA (reference sequence). The ends were cut back, 6 bases at V and 0 bases at J, with 18 bases in the middle. The CDR3 coding sequence is TGCAGTGCCAATAGACGAGGGACTGCCTCCTACGAGCAGTACTTC. Amino acids: CSANRRGTASYEQYF.

This clonotype was seen a handful of times. The V call is TRBV5-1, the J call TRBJ1-1; possible D gene TRBD1, 6 bases. This CDR3 contains 16 residues. The V end lost 2 bases, the J end lost 4 bases, and 18 bases lay between the germline ends. Germline values: CDR1 SGHRS, CDR2 YFSETQ. The CDR3, as DNA: TGCGCCAGCAGCTTCGGGGGGCGTATGAGGGGCACTGAAGCTTTCTTT. It specifies CASSFGGRMRGTEAFF.

The chain combines TRBV7-6 with TRBJ2-3; D is perhaps TRBD1 or TRBD2 (5 bases each). Germline CDR1 and CDR2: SGHVS and FNYEAQ. The CDR3 contains 15 residues. The germline V and J ends were trimmed by 5 bases and 4 bases, with 16 bases remaining between them. In DNA form, the CDR3 reads TGTGCCAGCAGCCCCCCCGGGACCTTAGCAGATACGCAGTATTTT. Residues: CASSPPGTLADTQYF.

In this sample, this clonotype turned up many times. This chain uses TRBV12-3 or TRBV12-4 with TRBJ1-5; no clear D gene. The CDR3 extends over 13 amino acids. Trimming left V 0 bases short and J 7 bases short, with 7 bases between. The CDR3 DNA follows: TGTGCCAGCAGTTTAGCGGAGGGACAGCCCCAGCATTTT. It codes for CASSLAEGQPQHF.

The gene calls are TRBV19 and TRBJ1-1; 10 positions match TRBD1. The CDR3 is 15 residues long. V lost 10 bases to trimming and J lost 1 base; unmatched junction nucleotides: 9. Germline V gene data show CDR1 as LNHDA and CDR2 as SQIVND (reference sequence). Here the CDR3 reads CATLDRGRGNTEAFF. CDR3 coding DNA: TGTGCCACCCTGGACAGGGGGAGAGGGAACACTGAAGCTTTCTTT.

Turning to this clonotype: A much larger clone is a single base away; this may be a read error. The rearrangement joins TRBV28 to TRBJ2-1; D gene ambiguous. This CDR3 is built from 11 residues. Germline CDR1 reads MDHEN; CDR2 reads SYDVKM. CDR3 sequence reads: CVSQSYNEQFF. The CDR3 nucleotides read TGTGTCAGCCAATCCTACAATGAGCAGTTCTTC.

This clonotype was recorded a few times. The chain recombines TRBV12-3 or TRBV12-4 with TRBJ1-6; D remains unclear. This CDR3 region has 15 residues. Trimming pared 3 bases from V and 3 bases from J, leaving 9 bases between. The CDR3 DNA sequence: TGTGCCAGCAGTTTCTCCGTAAACTATAATTCACCCCTCCACTTT. This translates into CASSFSVNYNSPLHF.

The genes are TRBV6-1 and TRBJ2-1, with 9 bases identical to TRBD1. V lost 5 bases, J lost 5 bases, and 7 bases stayed unmatched. Germline CDR1 reads MNHNS; CDR2 reads SASEGT. The CDR3 totals 15 residues. Here the CDR3 reads CASSLIRDRDNEQFF. Here the CDR3 DNA reads TGTGCCAGCAGTCTTATCCGGGACAGGGACAATGAGCAGTTCTTC.

This clonotype was seen many times. The V and J genes are TRBV11-2 and TRBJ2-7; TRBD1 agrees at 9 bases. Germline-derived CDR1 and CDR2 are SGHAT and FQNNGV. There are 15 residues in the CDR3. V gave up 5 bases and J gave up 4 bases; unmatched junction bases: 9. The chain's CDR3 is CASSPPGTGYYEQYF. CDR3 in DNA: TGTGCCAGCAGCCCACCCGGGACAGGGTATTACGAGCAGTACTTC.